A selection of T cell receptor beta chains follows, all from one sample in a study of beta chain features in type 1 diabetes. Using immunoSEQ multiplex PCR, the repertoire was profiled, and TCRdb retains in-frame clones only, with some absent. The table shows around 290,000 clones, with roughly 8% occurring only once. Sequenced: central memory CD4+ T cells from blood. The receptors originated from a woman under 30 in good health. Each CDR3 is given with its conserved first and last residue. The D gene is left open where the match is weak. The listing skips clone size in some rows; elsewhere it reads once, few, many or a size class.

CDR3aa	CDR3nt	abundance	j_gene	v_gene	d_gene
CGRRSNGYTF	TGTGGCCGTCGATCTAATGGCTACACCTTC	.	TRBJ1-2	TRBV2	.
CASSQAKREDYEQYF	TGCGCCAGCAGCCAAGCTAAGCGGGAGGACTACGAGCAGTACTTC	few	TRBJ2-7	TRBV4-1	TRBD2
CASTTWPGGYTF	TGTGCCAGCACCACGTGGCCGGGAGGCTACACCTTC	few	TRBJ1-2	TRBV6-1	.
CASSRQGYEQFF	TGTGCCAGCAGTCGACAGGGGTATGAGCAGTTCTTC	few	TRBJ2-1	TRBV6-1	TRBD1
CASSLVLAGGRGETQYF	TGTGCCAGCAGCTTAGTTCTAGCGGGAGGGCGAGGGGAGACCCAGTACTTC	few	TRBJ2-5	TRBV7-9	TRBD2
CASSLQGADGYTF	TGTGCCAGCAGCTTACAGGGGGCGGATGGCTACACCTTC	.	TRBJ1-2	TRBV11-1	TRBD1
CAWSVLFLADSYEQYF	TGTGCCTGGAGTGTACTCTTTCTAGCGGACTCCTACGAGCAGTACTTC	.	TRBJ2-7	TRBV30	TRBD2
CASRPGQGVLNTQYF	TGTGCCAGCAGGCCTGGACAGGGGGTTTTGAATACGCAGTATTTT	many	TRBJ2-3	TRBV9	TRBD1
CASSLFRDAGYTF	TGTGCCAGCAGCTTATTCCGCGATGCGGGCTACACCTTC	.	TRBJ1-2	TRBV5-4	.
CASSSGTGKLFF	TGTGCCAGCAGTTCTGGAACGGGAAAACTGTTTTTT	few	TRBJ1-4	TRBV28	.
CASADGFTDTQYF	TGTGCCAGCGCGGACGGATTCACAGATACGCAGTATTTT	many	TRBJ2-3	TRBV7-2	.
CASSFTSGGYNEQFF	TGTGCCAGCAGCTTCACTAGCGGGGGATACAATGAGCAGTTCTTC	few	TRBJ2-1	TRBV7-2	TRBD2
CASSRGSYNEQFF	TGTGCCAGCAGCCGAGGGTCCTACAATGAGCAGTTCTTC	.	TRBJ2-1	TRBV7-3	.
CASSTDGTVYGYTF	TGTGCCAGTAGTACAGACGGGACAGTCTATGGCTACACCTTC	few	TRBJ1-2	TRBV19	TRBD1
CASSLDRAIRDEQFF	TGTGCCAGCAGCTTAGACAGGGCGATTAGGGATGAGCAGTTCTTC	many	TRBJ2-1	TRBV7-3	TRBD1
CASSLGAVTRRDTQYF	TGCGCCAGCAGCTTGGGGGCGGTTACCCGGCGGGATACGCAGTATTTT	.	TRBJ2-3	TRBV5-1	.
CASSRPQGNTEAFF	TGTGCCAGCAGCCGACCCCAGGGGAACACTGAAGCTTTCTTT	few	TRBJ1-1	TRBV4-2	.
CASTSTGTYEQYF	TGTGCCAGCACCTCGACAGGGACCTACGAGCAGTACTTC	.	TRBJ2-7	TRBV7-8	TRBD1
CASAPGGGLVNEQFF	TGTGCCAGCGCTCCTGGGGGTGGGCTGGTCAATGAGCAGTTCTTC	many	TRBJ2-1	TRBV5-4	.
CASSLGQAGQYF	TGTGCCAGCAGCTTGGGACAGGCCGGGCAGTACTTC	few	TRBJ2-5	TRBV7-9	TRBD1
CSVRGRSASYEQYF	TGCAGCGTGAGGGGTAGGTCGGCGTCCTACGAGCAGTACTTC	.	TRBJ2-7	TRBV29-1	.
CASSFPGYSPLHF	TGTGCCAGCAGCTTCCCTGGTTATTCACCCCTCCACTTT	many	TRBJ1-6	TRBV7-9	.
CASSAKETGNRHYTF	TGTGCCAGCAGCGCCAAAGAGACCGGAAACAGGCACTACACCTTC	.	TRBJ1-2	TRBV6-5	.
CATSRRLAGDTDTQYF	TGTGCCACCAGCAGGCGACTAGCGGGGGACACAGATACGCAGTATTTT	few	TRBJ2-3	TRBV15	TRBD2
CASSEPGTRNNSPLHF	TGTGCCAGCAGCGAACCAGGGACCAGGAATAATTCACCCCTCCACTTT	few	TRBJ1-6	TRBV21-1	.
CASSLSGGRALVWSETQYF	TGTGCCAGTAGTCTGAGCGGGGGGCGGGCCCTAGTCTGGAGTGAGACCCAGTACTTC	.	TRBJ2-5	TRBV19	TRBD2
CASSESLGLNYGYTF	TGTGCCAGCAGTGAGTCCCTGGGCCTAAACTATGGCTACACCTTC	few	TRBJ1-2	TRBV6-1	.
CASSLSTNYGYTF	TGTGCCAGCAGCTTAAGTACTAACTATGGCTACACCTTC	many	TRBJ1-2	TRBV7-2	.
CATQVAGTYEQYF	TGTGCCACCCAAGTGGCGGGAACCTACGAGCAGTACTTC	many	TRBJ2-7	TRBV5-6	.
CASSPSQNTEAFF	TGTGCCAGCTCACCAAGTCAAAACACTGAAGCTTTCTTT	few	TRBJ1-1	TRBV18	.
CASSSSGDSTDTQYF	TGCGCCAGCAGCAGTAGCGGGGACAGCACAGATACGCAGTATTTT	few	TRBJ2-3	TRBV5-1	TRBD2
CASSLENTQYF	TGCGCCAGCAGCTTGGAAAATACGCAGTATTTT	.	TRBJ2-3	TRBV5-1	.
CASSRDRLAGELFF	TGTGCCAGCAGCCGGGACAGGTTGGCCGGGGAGCTGTTTTTT	few	TRBJ2-2	TRBV4-2	TRBD1
CASSRQAGDPYEQYF	TGTGCCAGCAGCCGCCAAGCCGGGGACCCCTACGAGCAGTACTTC	.	TRBJ2-7	TRBV7-3	.
CASSLAANRVRFGYTF	TGTGCCAGCAGCTTAGCTGCGAACAGGGTCCGGTTTGGCTACACCTTC	.	TRBJ1-2	TRBV13	.
CASSLGRNNEQFF	TGTGCCAGCAGCTTAGGACGGAACAATGAGCAGTTCTTC	few	TRBJ2-1	TRBV7-3	.
CASSFGYTDTPRELFF	TGTGCCAGCAGCTTTGGTTATACAGACACTCCTAGGGAGCTGTTTTTT	few	TRBJ2-2	TRBV7-9	.
CASSLGGRVETQYF	TGTGCCAGCAGCCTCGGTGGAAGGGTGGAGACCCAGTACTTC	.	TRBJ2-5	TRBV7-8	.
CASSLAWDSNYGYTF	TGTGCCAGCAGCTTAGCGTGGGACAGCAACTATGGCTACACCTTC	.	TRBJ1-2	TRBV11-3	TRBD1
CASSLQRLAVRELFF	TGTGCCAGCAGTCTTCAGAGACTAGCGGTCCGGGAGCTGTTTTTT	.	TRBJ2-2	TRBV6-5	TRBD2
CASSQFPGVRVYEQYF	TGTGCCAGCAGCCAATTCCCCGGGGTTAGGGTCTACGAGCAGTACTTC	many	TRBJ2-7	TRBV14	.
CASILSEFSGYTF	TGTGCCAGCATCTTAAGCGAATTTAGTGGCTACACCTTC	few	TRBJ1-2	TRBV6-5	.